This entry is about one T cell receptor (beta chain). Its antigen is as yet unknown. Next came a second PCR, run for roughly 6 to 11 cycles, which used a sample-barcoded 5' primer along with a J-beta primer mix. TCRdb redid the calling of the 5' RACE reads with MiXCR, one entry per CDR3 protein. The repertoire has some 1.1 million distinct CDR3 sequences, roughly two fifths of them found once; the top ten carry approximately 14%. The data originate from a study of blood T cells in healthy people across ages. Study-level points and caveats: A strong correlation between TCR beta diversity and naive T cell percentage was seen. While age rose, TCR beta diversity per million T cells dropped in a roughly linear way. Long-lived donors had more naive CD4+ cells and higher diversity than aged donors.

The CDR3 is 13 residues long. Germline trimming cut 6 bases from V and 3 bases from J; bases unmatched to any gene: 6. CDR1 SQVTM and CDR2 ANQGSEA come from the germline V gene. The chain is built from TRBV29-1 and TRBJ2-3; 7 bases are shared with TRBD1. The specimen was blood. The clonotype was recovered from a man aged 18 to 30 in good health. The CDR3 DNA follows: TGCAGCGTCCTGACAGGGTCAACAGATACGCAGTATTTT. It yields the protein CSVLTGSTDTQYF.